Listed below are T cell receptor beta chains from one sample, sequenced in a study of control samples from healthy donors and cancer patients. The method was immunoSEQ multiplex PCR; TCRdb's version includes in-frame clones alone and lacks a portion of them. Of roughly 13,000 clones listed, about 76% are singletons. Sequenced sample: formalin-fixed, paraffin-embedded tissue. These receptors were obtained from a male donor with melanoma. Both conserved end residues are part of each CDR3. A D gene is named only where the DNA matches it firmly. Not all rows give a size; the values are once, few, many and, for expanded clones, a class.

d_gene,j_gene,v_gene,abundance,CDR3aa,CDR3nt
-,TRBJ2-3,TRBV19,-,CASSVGVSVDTQYF,TGTGCCAGTAGTGTGGGGGTTTCGGTTGATACGCAGTATTTT
TRBD1,TRBJ1-3,TRBV9,-,CASSGQGAGTGNTIYF,TGTGCCAGCAGCGGACAGGGGGCTGGAACTGGAAACACCATATATTTT
-,TRBJ1-1,TRBV3-1/TRBV3-2,-,CASSQKVGGSTEAFF,TGTGCCAGCAGCCAAAAAGTAGGGGGGAGCACTGAAGCTTTCTTT
-,TRBJ2-3,TRBV19,hyperexpanded,CASSIGTDTQYF,TGTGCCAGTAGTATAGGTACAGATACGCAGTATTTT
-,TRBJ1-5,TRBV4-3,-,CASSQEYSAELPQHF,TGCGCCAGCAGCCAAGAGTATTCTGCCGAGTTGCCCCAGCATTTT
-,TRBJ2-3,TRBV11-1,-,CASSLGNKDTQYF,TGTGCCAGCAGCTTAGGGAACAAAGATACGCAGTATTTT
-,TRBJ2-3,TRBV30,-,CAWSGTDTQYF,TGTGCCTGGTCTGGCACAGATACGCAGTATTTT
-,TRBJ1-2,TRBV5-4,-,CASSLVGGRGARGYTF,TGTGCCAGCAGCTTGGTCGGGGGGCGAGGGGCAAGGGGCTACACCTTC
-,TRBJ2-7,TRBV6-5,-,CASGWGGPSDEQYF,TGTGCCAGCGGGTGGGGGGGCCCTTCGGACGAGCAGTACTTC
-,TRBJ2-7,TRBV5-1,-,CASSLFGTTGINFEQYF,TGCGCCAGCAGCTTGTTTGGAACCACAGGGATCAATTTCGAGCAGTACTTC
-,TRBJ1-5,TRBV7-2,once,CASSLGLVQPQHF,TGTGCCAGCAGCTTAGGGTTGGTTCAGCCCCAGCATTTT
-,TRBJ2-5,TRBV4-2,-,CASSQEVAARRAQYF,TGTGCCAGCAGCCAAGAGGTAGCGGCCCGGAGGGCCCAGTACTTC
TRBD1,TRBJ1-5,TRBV19,-,CASSTGGPNQPQHF,TGTGCCAGTTCGACAGGGGGTCCCAATCAGCCCCAGCATTTT
TRBD1,TRBJ1-5,TRBV27,-,CASSLTGYSNQPQHF,TGTGCCAGCAGTTTGACAGGGTATAGCAATCAGCCCCAGCATTTT
-,TRBJ2-7,TRBV9,-,CASSVASWAAAYEQYF,TGTGCCAGCAGCGTAGCTTCGTGGGCAGCAGCCTACGAGCAGTACTTC
-,TRBJ1-3,TRBV4-3,-,CASSQDSLMGGGLGNTIYF,TGCGCCAGCAGCCAAGATTCCTTAATGGGAGGGGGTCTTGGAAACACCATATATTTT
TRBD1,TRBJ1-1,TRBV14,-,CASSQVVTGGLNTEAFF,TGTGCCAGCAGCCAAGTTGTAACAGGGGGCTTGAACACTGAAGCTTTCTTT
TRBD2,TRBJ2-7,TRBV4-3,-,CASSQGTSGTYEQYF,TGCGCCAGCAGCCAAGGGACTAGCGGTACTTACGAGCAGTACTTC
-,TRBJ2-7,TRBV6-5,-,CASRADLTYEQYF,TGTGCCAGCAGGGCCGATTTGACCTACGAGCAGTACTTC
-,TRBJ1-5,TRBV12-3/TRBV12-4,few,CASSPSGRGVQHF,TGTGCCAGCAGTCCATCAGGCCGGGGGGTTCAGCATTTT
TRBD1,TRBJ2-3,TRBV10-3,-,CAISPGQGEADTQYF,TGTGCCATCAGCCCAGGACAGGGGGAGGCAGATACGCAGTATTTT
-,TRBJ1-1,TRBV9,-,CASSPWRANTEAFF,TGTGCCAGCAGCCCTTGGAGAGCAAACACTGAAGCTTTCTTT
TRBD1,TRBJ2-2,TRBV6-5,-,CASKDRANTGELFF,TGTGCCAGTAAGGACAGGGCGAACACCGGGGAGCTGTTTTTT
-,TRBJ1-1,TRBV11-1,-,CASSFRPSNTEAFF,TGTGCCAGCAGCTTTAGGCCCTCGAACACTGAAGCTTTCTTT
TRBD2,TRBJ2-2,TRBV19,-,CASSMASGANTGELFF,TGTGCCAGTAGTATGGCTAGCGGGGCGAACACCGGGGAGCTGTTTTTT
-,TRBJ1-5,TRBV6-6,-,CASMRTEASNQPQHF,TGTGCCAGCATGCGGACGGAGGCTAGCAATCAGCCCCAGCATTTT
-,TRBJ1-6,TRBV15,-,CATSRDSGRRNNSPLHF,TGTGCCACCAGCAGAGATTCCGGGAGGCGGAATAATTCACCCCTCCACTTT
-,TRBJ1-1,TRBV19,-,CASSIRGGTEAFF,TGTGCCAGTAGTATTAGGGGCGGCACTGAAGCTTTCTTT
-,TRBJ1-1,TRBV2,-,CASRTRGALNTEAFF,TGTGCCAGCAGGACCAGGGGCGCACTGAACACTGAAGCTTTCTTT
TRBD1,TRBJ2-7,TRBV29-1,-,CSGGTGIGSGEQYF,TGCAGCGGGGGGACAGGGATCGGTAGTGGTGAGCAGTACTTC
-,TRBJ2-3,TRBV5-1,-,CASSSQGTDTQYF,TGCGCCAGCAGCTCGCAGGGTACAGATACGCAGTATTTT
TRBD1,TRBJ2-1,TRBV5-1,-,CASSSGTGSLEQFF,TGCGCCAGCAGCTCCGGGACAGGGAGCCTTGAGCAGTTCTTC
TRBD1,TRBJ2-7,TRBV5-1,-,CASSGGRTGAYEQYF,TGCGCCAGTTCGGGAGGTCGGACAGGGGCCTACGAGCAGTACTTC
-,TRBJ2-2,TRBV7-9,-,CASSWADRHTGELFF,TGTGCCAGCAGCTGGGCGGACAGACACACCGGGGAGCTGTTTTTT
-,TRBJ2-3,TRBV5-5,-,CASSIPRGATDTQYF,TGTGCCAGCAGCATCCCCCGCGGGGCCACAGATACGCAGTATTTT
-,TRBJ1-6,TRBV4-1,-,CASSRNINSPLHF,TGCGCCAGCAGCCGCAATATCAATTCACCCCTCCACTTT
-,TRBJ1-2,TRBV19,-,CASSPQGGYGYTF,TGTGCCAGTAGCCCCCAGGGAGGGTATGGCTACACCTTC
TRBD2,TRBJ2-5,TRBV3-1/TRBV3-2,-,CASSQGLRVSGGARETQYF,TGTGCCAGCAGCCAAGGCCTCCGAGTTAGCGGGGGGGCCAGGGAGACCCAGTACTTC
-,TRBJ1-1,TRBV11-3,-,CASSYRENTEAFF,TGTGCCAGCAGTTACAGGGAGAACACTGAAGCTTTCTTT
-,TRBJ1-4,TRBV12-3/TRBV12-4,-,CASSPPGGELFF,TGTGCCAGCAGTCCACCGGGTGGGGAACTGTTTTTT
-,TRBJ1-5,TRBV5-1,-,CASSLRGQMDPQHF,TGCGCCAGCAGCTTACGGGGACAAATGGACCCCCAGCATTTT
-,TRBJ1-1,TRBV6-1,once,CASSERQGTPEAFF,TGTGCCAGCAGTGAAAGGCAGGGGACCCCCGAAGCTTTCTTT
TRBD2,TRBJ2-1,TRBV10-3,-,CAISEASGSSYNEQFF,TGTGCCATCAGTGAGGCTAGCGGGAGCTCCTACAATGAGCAGTTCTTC
TRBD2,TRBJ2-3,TRBV11-3,-,CASSPGTSDTQYF,TGTGCCAGCAGCCCGGGGACTAGCGATACGCAGTATTTT
-,TRBJ2-3,TRBV6-2/TRBV6-3,-,CASNYRRVSGGTDTQYF,TGTGCCAGCAATTACCGTCGCGTCTCGGGGGGCACAGATACGCAGTATTTT
-,TRBJ1-1,TRBV2,few,CARGIGSSDEAFF,TGTGCCAGAGGGATCGGGAGCAGCGATGAAGCTTTCTTT
TRBD1,TRBJ2-1,TRBV5-8,few,CASKWTGGFEQFF,TGTGCCAGCAAATGGACAGGGGGGTTTGAGCAGTTCTTC
-,TRBJ2-7,TRBV10-2,few,CASSADTRGGHEQYF,TGCGCCAGCAGTGCAGATACGAGGGGGGGCCACGAGCAGTACTTC
TRBD1,TRBJ2-7,TRBV15,-,CATSRNRGVEEQYF,TGTGCCACCAGCAGGAACAGGGGAGTGGAGGAGCAGTACTTC
-,TRBJ2-5,TRBV15,-,CATSHNLAETQYF,TGTGCCACCAGCCATAATTTAGCCGAGACCCAGTACTTC
-,TRBJ2-2,TRBV7-9,-,CASSSKDHPNTGELFF,TGTGCCAGCAGCTCAAAAGACCACCCCAACACCGGGGAGCTGTTTTTT
-,TRBJ1-4,TRBV5-1,-,CASSTSGEEKLFF,TGCGCCAGCAGCACCAGTGGGGAGGAAAAACTGTTTTTT
TRBD2,TRBJ2-3,TRBV6-6,once,CASSLGTSGGATLTDTQYF,TGTGCCAGCAGTCTCGGGACTAGCGGGGGGGCCACCCTTACAGATACGCAGTATTTT
-,TRBJ2-7,TRBV19,-,CATQGQNSYEQYF,TGTGCCACCCAAGGGCAGAACTCCTACGAGCAGTACTTC
TRBD1,TRBJ2-5,TRBV6-5,-,CASSYRRTGGGETQYF,TGTGCCAGCAGTTACCGACGGACAGGGGGCGGGGAGACCCAGTACTTC
-,TRBJ1-2,TRBV15,-,CATSRGYGYTF,TGTGCCACCAGCAGGGGCTATGGCTACACCTTC
-,TRBJ1-6,TRBV7-9,-,CASSSPRGTLHF,TGTGCCAGCAGCTCCCCCAGAGGAACCCTCCACTTT
-,TRBJ2-6,TRBV4-2,-,CASSQVGNSGANVLTF,TGTGCCAGCAGCCAAGTTGGCAACTCTGGGGCCAACGTCCTGACTTTC
-,TRBJ2-1,TRBV2,-,CASSAEIEQFF,TGTGCCAGCAGCGCAGAGATAGAGCAGTTCTTC
-,TRBJ1-4,TRBV28,-,CASSLRTGPNEKLFF,TGTGCCAGCAGTTTAAGAACAGGACCAAATGAAAAACTGTTTTTT